The 22 T cell receptor beta chains given below trace back to one sample, sequenced in a study of shared clonotypes between healthy human individuals. Clones were read by immunoSEQ multiplex PCR, and TCRdb kept only the in-frame ones, dropping some. The repertoire holds around 2.1 million clones, with approximately 94% as singletons. Only CD45RO-negative cells positively selected for CCR7 counted as naive CD8 cells, so terminally differentiated effector memory CD45RA+ cells were excluded. Sequencing was carried out using naive CD8+ T cells from PBMCs. The receptor set was obtained from a man younger than 30 in good health. Some clones in this sample may be carry-over from other donors' samples.

This chain connects TRBV19 to TRBJ1-1; a weak D match, TRBD1 (5 bases). Germline lookup yields CDR1 LNHDA and CDR2 SQIVND (reference sequence). This CDR3 is built from 13 residues. The V end was cut by 3 bases, the J end by 8 bases, with 13 bases between. CDR3 bases: TGTGCCAGTAGTATGCTGTTGGGGGGGGAAGCTTTCTTT. Protein: CASSMLLGGEAFF.

This chain joins TRBV4-1 and TRBJ2-3; TRBD2 matches at 7 bases. Looked up from germline, CDR1 is MGHRA and CDR2 is YSYEKL. There are 18 residues in the CDR3. Losses at the gene ends were 0 bases for V and 4 bases for J; bases not matched to a gene: 13. The CDR3 loop reads CASSQDQGLAVDPDTQYF. The DNA of the CDR3 is TGCGCCAGCAGCCAAGATCAGGGCCTAGCGGTCGACCCAGATACGCAGTATTTT.

In regard to this clone: The junction departs from the called germline gene at one end, perhaps through a read error. This rearrangement joins TRBV27 to TRBJ2-1; D uncertain. The CDR3 covers 13 residues. Looked up from germline, CDR1 is MNHEY and CDR2 is SMNVEV (reference sequence). CDR3 region: CASSLTSRTPQLF. CDR3 bases: TGTGCCAGCAGTTTAACTTCCCGGACCCCGCAGCTCTTC.

The CDR3 DNA sequence: TGTGCCAGCAGCGGGCCCGGACTAGCAAGTTCGGATGAGCAGTTCTTC. Protein: CASSGPGLASSDEQFF. The chain combines TRBV9 with TRBJ2-1, with 8 positions matching TRBD2. Germline V gene lookup returns CDR1 SGDLS and CDR2 YYNGEE. V lost 3 bases, J lost 8 bases, and 13 bases stayed unmatched. CDR3 length: 16 amino acids.

The chain links TRBV27 to TRBJ1-1; 8 bases map to TRBD1. In germline, CDR1 is MNHEY, CDR2 SMNVEV (reference sequence). J gave up 4 bases and V 2 bases, and 6 bases lay outside the gene matches. The CDR3 loop spans 15 amino acids. The CDR3 coding sequence is TGTGCCAGCAGTTTAGGATCGACAGGGGTCACTGAAGCTTTCTTT. It specifies CASSLGSTGVTEAFF.

This chain's CDR3 is CASSQGLPQSSYNEQFF. The CDR3 region has the DNA TGTGCCAGCAGCCAGGGACTCCCACAGAGCTCCTACAATGAGCAGTTCTTC. The chain recombines TRBV7-2 with TRBJ2-1, with a weak D call TRBD2 (6 bases). The germline V and J ends were trimmed by 5 bases and 0 bases, with 17 bases remaining between them. Germline V gives CDR1 SGHTA, CDR2 FQGNSA. This CDR3 is built from 17 residues.

The chain couples TRBV7-9 to TRBJ2-1; D not resolved. Trimming removed 1 base from V and 13 bases from J, with 11 bases in between. The CDR3 has 12 residues. CDR1 is SEHNR, CDR2 FQNEAQ, per germline (reference sequence). The CDR3 here is CASSLDGPVQFF. The CDR3 DNA follows: TGTGCCAGCAGCTTAGATGGCCCAGTACAGTTCTTC.

The gene calls are TRBV29-1 and TRBJ2-7, with 10 bases identical to TRBD1. Germline-derived CDR1 and CDR2 are SQVTM and ANQGSEA. CDR3 length: 14 amino acids. Losses at the gene ends were 3 bases for V and 3 bases for J; bases not matched to a gene: 5. The CDR3 loop is CSVDWTGGGYEQYF. The CDR3 bases are TGCAGCGTTGACTGGACAGGGGGGGGCTACGAGCAGTACTTC.

The genes are TRBV29-1 and TRBJ2-1; 7 bases are shared with TRBD2. The CDR3 loop spans 15 amino acids. Trimming took 7 bases from V and 0 from J; bases not matched to a gene: 9. The germline CDR1 and CDR2 sequences are SQVTM and ANQGSEA. The CDR3 DNA reads TGCAGCGCCGGGAGGCGCGGCAGCTCCTACAATGAGCAGTTCTTC. This sequence encodes CSAGRRGSSYNEQFF.

Worth noting for this clone: Other DNA sequences in the same sample also yield this CDR3. The gene calls are TRBV4-2 and TRBJ2-7; D is ambiguous. The CDR3 spans 12 residues. Germline assignment: CDR1 LGHNA and CDR2 YNFKEQ. The V and J ends lost 1 base and 5 bases respectively, with 6 bases between them. DNA for the CDR3: TGTGCCAGCAGCCAAGGGGTGCACGAGCAGTACTTC. It codes for CASSQGVHEQYF.

The chain uses TRBV27 and TRBJ2-7; 9 bases align to TRBD2. This CDR3 region has 13 residues. J lost 6 bases, V lost 5 bases, and 5 bases had no gene match. Germline loops: CDR1 MNHEY, CDR2 SMNVEV (reference sequence). In nucleotides, the CDR3 is TGTGCCAGCAGTGCCGGACTAGCGACCGAGCAGTACTTC. Translation gives CASSAGLATEQYF.

The rearrangement joins TRBV27 to TRBJ2-7; a weak D match, TRBD2 (6 bases). CDR1 MNHEY and CDR2 SMNVEV come from the germline V gene (reference sequence). V was trimmed by 7 bases and J by 3 bases, leaving 16 bases between them. This CDR3 comprises 14 residues. Here the CDR3 reads CASNTGGGYYEQYF. CDR3 DNA: TGTGCCAGCAACACCGGTGGGGGGTACTACGAGCAGTACTTC.

This clone was found once. The chain combines TRBV7-9 with TRBJ2-7; D may match TRBD1 or TRBD2 (5 bases each). Germline V gene lookup returns CDR1 SEHNR and CDR2 FQNEAQ (reference sequence). This CDR3 spans 14 amino acids. Trimming took off 5 bases at V and 4 bases at J, with 15 bases between the two ends. The CDR3 DNA reads as TGTGCCAGCAGCGCCACCGGGACCTTATACGAGCAGTACTTC. Translated: CASSATGTLYEQYF.

J is TRBJ2-7 and V is TRBV27, with D perhaps TRBD1 or TRBD2 (5 bases each). Germline V lookup: CDR1 MNHEY, CDR2 SMNVEV (reference sequence). The CDR3 loop spans 15 amino acids. Trimming removed 0 bases from V and 2 bases from J, with 11 bases in between. The CDR3 DNA reads TGTGCCAGCAGTTTATCCCCCGAGGGGACCTACGAGCAGTACTTC. Protein: CASSLSPEGTYEQYF.

The chain links TRBV29-1 to TRBJ1-2, with 9 nucleotides matching TRBD1. The CDR3 spans 15 residues. The V segment lost 7 bases and the J segment 5 bases; nucleotides outside the gene matches: 14. Looked up from germline, CDR1 is SQVTM and CDR2 is ANQGSEA. The chain's CDR3 is CSGITGTGYNYGYTF. CDR3 nucleotides: TGCAGCGGAATAACCGGGACAGGGTACAATTATGGCTACACCTTC.

This clone was counted a single time. The chain couples TRBV6-5 to TRBJ2-4, with no clear D. The CDR3 totals 11 residues. V lost 8 bases, J lost 6 bases, and 8 bases lay in between. The V gene's germline CDR1 is MNHEY and CDR2 SVGAGI. CDR3 residues: CASLSGNIQYF. CDR3 sequence (DNA): TGTGCCAGCCTGAGTGGAAACATTCAGTACTTC.

This chain uses TRBV9 with TRBJ2-1; 9 bases line up with TRBD1. Germline CDR1 is SGDLS and CDR2 is YYNGEE. Losses at the gene ends were 3 bases for V and 9 bases for J; bases not matched to a gene: 16. The CDR3 length is 17 residues. The CDR3 here is CASSASPGQGILGEQFF. DNA of the CDR3: TGTGCCAGCAGCGCTTCACCGGGACAGGGTATTTTGGGTGAGCAGTTCTTC.

This clone has only one observation. This chain uses TRBV6-4 with TRBJ2-1, with D maybe TRBD1 (6 bases). Germline V CDR1 and CDR2: MRHNA, SNTAGT. Trimming removed 5 bases at V and 3 bases at J, with 14 bases between. There are 15 residues in the CDR3. The CDR3 nucleotides are TGTGCCAGCAGTCCCAGGGGTAGCAACTACAATGAGCAGTTCTTC. It encodes CASSPRGSNYNEQFF.

The chain has TRBV6-1 and TRBJ2-7, with D possibly being TRBD1 (5 bases). V lost 3 bases and J 1 base, leaving 13 bases between the germline ends. Germline V gives CDR1 MNHNS, CDR2 SASEGT. The CDR3 totals 15 residues. DNA of the CDR3: TGTGCCAGCAGTGAGGGGCGGTGGGGATCCTACGAGCAGTACTTC. Amino acids: CASSEGRWGSYEQYF.

This clone has a single count. The rearrangement links TRBV6-5 to TRBJ1-1; D is ambiguous. There are 14 residues in the CDR3. Germline V gene lookup returns CDR1 MNHEY and CDR2 SVGAGI. Trimming shortened V by 6 bases and J by 3 bases, and 14 bases separated the two germline ends. The CDR3 region is CASRAAGWDTEAFF. In nucleotides, the CDR3 is TGTGCCAGCAGGGCGGCCGGGTGGGACACTGAAGCTTTCTTT.

This clone has a single count. J is TRBJ2-2 and V is TRBV27; possibly TRBD2 for D (6 bases). The germline V gene encodes CDR1 MNHEY and CDR2 SMNVEV (reference sequence). This CDR3 spans 16 amino acids. The V end was cut by 0 bases, the J end by 4 bases, with 12 bases between. The CDR3 DNA reads TGTGCCAGCAGTTTATCGGGAGGCCTCATCACCGGGGAGCTGTTTTTT. Translated, it gives CASSLSGGLITGELFF.

The rearrangement joins TRBV5-4 to TRBJ2-2; a weak D match, TRBD2 (5 bases). Per the germline V gene, CDR1 is SGHNT and CDR2 is YYREEE (reference sequence). Deletions cut 2 bases from V and 6 bases from J, with 8 bases between. CDR3 length: 13 residues. CDR3 sequence reads: CASSFLEAGELFF. The CDR3 DNA is TGTGCCAGCAGCTTTTTGGAGGCCGGGGAGCTGTTTTTT.